This T cell receptor (beta chain) is from a study of T cells after yellow fever vaccination. Whole-study results and caveats: Clonotypes found in both CD4 and CD8 compartments made up a small share.

The CDR3 length is 16 residues. V was cut by 1 base and J by 0 bases, with 10 bases left in between. Germline values: CDR1 MGHRA, CDR2 YSYEKL. By 5'RACE template switching, TCR cDNA was produced, with a universal primer site and UMIs added in the process. TCRdb re-called the 5' RACE reads with MiXCR, one entry per CDR3 protein. The sample yields some 320,000 distinct CDR3 sequences, roughly 9.4% seen once. Worth noting for this clonotype: No antigen is known for it.

Sequencing used PBMCs, obtained on the day of the first yellow fever vaccination. The clonotype comes from a man in his late teens or twenties who received the YFV17D yellow fever vaccine. The rearrangement uses TRBV4-1 and TRBJ2-1; D is perhaps TRBD2 (5 bases). The CDR3 region is CASSQGSGSSYNEQFF. Written as DNA, the CDR3 is TGCGCCAGCAGCCAAGGGTCTGGGAGCTCCTACAATGAGCAGTTCTTC.